These T cell receptor beta chains were read from a single sample in a study of blood T cells in healthy people across ages. TCRdb processed the 5' RACE reads anew with MiXCR; each CDR3 protein has one entry. The profile shows around 1,900,000 distinct CDR3 sequences, around 40% of them singletons. Sequenced input: blood. The receptors shown here come from a human donor in good health. Each CDR3 is given without its conserved first and last residue. Each record gives: D gene, J gene, V gene, CDR3 protein. D genes are given only for firm matches.

-	TRBJ2-7	TRBV6-6	ASSYADTTYEQY
-	TRBJ2-3	TRBV20-1	SARGAGTWITTDTQY
TRBD2	TRBJ2-7	TRBV29-1	SVRRGSSYEQY
TRBD1	TRBJ2-7	TRBV28	ASSPNVWGQGNEQY
TRBD1	TRBJ1-2	TRBV9	ASSSRDRGYGYT
-	TRBJ2-5	TRBV10-3	AISEKELPQETQY
TRBD1	TRBJ2-1	TRBV24-1	ATSDLIEGAYEQF
-	-	TRBV5-1	ASSLAQGHEQY
-	TRBJ2-1	TRBV5-5	ASSFMVSLSYNEQF
-	TRBJ1-2	TRBV2	ASSVAYGEGHYGYT
-	TRBJ2-2	TRBV12-3/TRBV12-4	ASSSRDNGELF
-	TRBJ2-1	TRBV7-9	ASSLYGSSEQF
TRBD1	TRBJ1-1	TRBV9	ASTRTGAIGTEAF
-	TRBJ2-3	TRBV20-1	SAHTGTSTDTQY
TRBD2	TRBJ2-1	TRBV3-1	ASSQDAGENNEQF
TRBD1	TRBJ1-1	TRBV29-1	SLTQGGDTEAF
-	TRBJ2-1	TRBV12-3/TRBV12-4	ASRGNTYEQF
-	TRBJ2-1	TRBV5-6	ASSLGDSGSYNEQF
-	TRBJ1-2	TRBV28	ASSLTGAVRALKGYT
-	TRBJ2-4	TRBV10-3	AISESEGRGSQY
-	TRBJ1-5	TRBV2	ASGGRASQPQH
-	TRBJ2-5	TRBV28	ASSLLSSGRQETQY
TRBD2	TRBJ2-1	TRBV6-1	ASRASGNPYNEQF
-	TRBJ2-1	TRBV9	ASSVAAIGRAEQF
TRBD1	TRBJ2-7	TRBV20-1	SARAGQGAFYEQY
-	TRBJ2-6	TRBV24-1	ATSPGPSSGANVLT
TRBD2	TRBJ2-3	TRBV10-3	AISEGLAGSVSTDTQY
TRBD1	TRBJ2-3	TRBV6-2/TRBV6-3	ASRTTGVHGTDTQY
-	TRBJ2-7	TRBV20-1	SAIGDPYEQY
-	TRBJ2-5	TRBV11-2	ASSLPPDSQETQY
-	TRBJ2-5	TRBV4-3	ASSQTLGRETQY
-	TRBJ1-4	TRBV6-5	ASRLGGTNEKLF
-	TRBJ2-6	TRBV24-1	ATTPGGSGANVLT
-	TRBJ1-2	TRBV7-8	ASSLGVPFDNYGYT
-	TRBJ2-5	TRBV13	ASGGPEETQY
TRBD2	TRBJ2-3	TRBV29-1	SSWEGRADTQY